The text below deals with one TCR beta chain. The sample belongs to a study of blood T cell repertoires in COVID-19. Study summary: Sample material is recorded as cDNA or gDNA derived from T cells, B-cell-depleted T cells, or PBMCs.

In the authors' workflow: The authors estimated nucleated cell counts from reference gene primer amplification. Repertoires were generated with immunoSEQ multiplex PCR, while TCRdb's copy carries only in-frame clones and drops some. From that table come the V and J calls and clone size; the DNA was used to work out D and trimming. The table shows fewer than 110,000 clones, with about 90% occurring only once. CDR3 size: 13 residues. Trimming pared 6 bases from V and 1 base from J, leaving 9 bases between. The germline V gene encodes CDR1 WNHNN and CDR2 SYGVQD (reference sequence). This sequence joins TRBV10-1 and TRBJ1-1; D is ambiguous. Sequencing was performed on peripheral blood. The sequence came from a human donor in a cohort sampled during active COVID-19. The CDR3 DNA is TGCGCCAGCAGACGGGAAACGAACACTGAAGCTTTCTTT. It is translated as CASRRETNTEAFF.